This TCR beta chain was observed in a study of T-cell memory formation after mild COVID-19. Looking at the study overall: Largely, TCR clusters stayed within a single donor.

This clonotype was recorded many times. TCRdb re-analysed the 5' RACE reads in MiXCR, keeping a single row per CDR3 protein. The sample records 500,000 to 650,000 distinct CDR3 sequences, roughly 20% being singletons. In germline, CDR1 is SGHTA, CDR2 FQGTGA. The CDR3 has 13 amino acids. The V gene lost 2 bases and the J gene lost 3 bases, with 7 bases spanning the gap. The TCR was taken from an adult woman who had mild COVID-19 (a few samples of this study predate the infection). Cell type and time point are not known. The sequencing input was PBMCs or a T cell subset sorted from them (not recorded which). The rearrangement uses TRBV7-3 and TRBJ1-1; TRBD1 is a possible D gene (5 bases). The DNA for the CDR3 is TGTGCCAGCAGCTTACGGGGGGACACTGAAGCTTTCTTT. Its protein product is CASSLRGDTEAFF.